This entry lists 27 T cell receptor beta chains sequenced from one sample in a study of CD8+ T cells in alopecia areata. Sequencing used cDNA as its template, made by extracting RNA and reverse transcribing it. This table comes from immunoSEQ multiplex PCR, and its TCRdb copy is limited to in-frame clones, with some not included. The repertoire includes 150,000 or so clones, just over 65% of them detected once, and roughly an eighth sits in the top ten. The sequences come from CD8+ T cells sorted from blood, collected at week 0. Receptor source: a human donor with alopecia areata.

This sequence joins TRBV6-5 and TRBJ1-6, with D perhaps matching TRBD1 (5 bases). In germline, CDR1 is MNHEY, CDR2 SVGAGI. The CDR3 has 13 residues. With 0 bases removed from V and 10 bases from J, the gap between germline ends came to 7 bases. CDR3 DNA sequence: TGTGCCAGCAGTTACTCGGGGGTATCACCCCTCCACTTT. Its protein is CASSYSGVSPLHF.

The rearrangement joins TRBV14 to TRBJ1-6; a weak D match, TRBD1 (5 bases). Germline-derived CDR1 and CDR2 are SGHDN and FVKESK. The CDR3 contains 18 residues. Trimming took 0 bases from V and 5 from J, leaving 17 bases between them. Here the CDR3 DNA reads TGTGCCAGCAGCCAAGATTGGGGAGGGGATAGGAATAATTCACCCCTCCACTTT. Translation: CASSQDWGGDRNNSPLHF.

This clone was counted a few times. The genes are TRBV4-1 and TRBJ1-1; D not resolved. The CDR3 sequence is 15 residues long. Trimming pared 0 bases from V and 8 bases from J, leaving 16 bases between. CDR1 and CDR2 from the germline V gene are MGHRA and YSYEKL. The CDR3 DNA reads as TGCGCCAGCAGCCAAGACGCACTGGGTCCCCCCGAAGCTTTCTTT. It codes for CASSQDALGPPEAFF.

V gene TRBV7-8 combines with J gene TRBJ2-5, with D uncertain. The V gene lost 3 bases and the J gene lost 0 bases, with 11 bases spanning the gap. The CDR3 covers 15 residues. CDR1 and CDR2 (germline): SGHVS, FQNEAQ. The CDR3 sequence is CASSFGLPYQETQYF. In nucleotides, the CDR3 is TGTGCCAGCAGCTTCGGGTTGCCTTACCAAGAGACCCAGTACTTC.

J is TRBJ2-3 and V is TRBV2, with D perhaps being TRBD1 or TRBD2 (6 bases each). The CDR3 is made up of 16 amino acids. Germline CDR1 SNHLY, CDR2 FYNNEI. Trimming shortened V by 8 bases and J by 0 bases, and 18 bases separated the two germline ends. The CDR3 region has the DNA TGTGCCAGCCCGGACTCAACGGGGGCAAGCACAGATACGCAGTATTTT. Translating it yields CASPDSTGASTDTQYF.

The V call is TRBV13, the J call TRBJ2-1; 9 bases agree with TRBD2. The CDR3 spans 15 residues. Unmatched junction bases numbered 9, after V lost 3 bases and J lost 9 bases. Germline V gene sequence: CDR1 PRHDT, CDR2 FYEKMQ (reference sequence). CDR3 residues: CASSFVAGGHPEQFF. The CDR3 DNA reads as TGTGCCAGCAGCTTTGTGGCGGGGGGGCATCCTGAGCAGTTCTTC.

This clone was seen only a few times. The chain links TRBV29-1 to TRBJ2-5, with D tentatively TRBD1 (5 bases). The germline V gene has CDR1 SQVTM and CDR2 ANQGSEA. This CDR3 contains 14 residues. V lost 1 base and J 2 bases, leaving 11 bases between the germline ends. This CDR3 reads CSVEGVGRQETQYF. In DNA form, the CDR3 reads TGCAGCGTTGAAGGCGTGGGGCGACAAGAGACCCAGTACTTC.

The chain has TRBV5-1 and TRBJ2-3; D unclear. Germline values: CDR1 SGHRS, CDR2 YFSETQ. CDR3 length: 14 amino acids. The V end lost 4 bases, the J end lost 1 base, and 10 bases lay between the germline ends. DNA for the CDR3: TGCGCCAGCAGCGGGGATAGGGGCACAGATACGCAGTATTTT. Encoded protein: CASSGDRGTDTQYF.

The chain combines TRBV2 with TRBJ2-7; D uncertain. This CDR3 region has 14 residues. Germline-derived CDR1 and CDR2 are SNHLY and FYNNEI. V shed 7 bases and J shed 2 bases, with 15 bases lying between them. Here the CDR3 reads CASTPLGRTYEQYF. CDR3 DNA: TGTGCCAGCACCCCACTGGGCAGGACCTACGAGCAGTACTTC.

This chain uses TRBV30 with TRBJ1-2; a possible D gene is TRBD1 (6 bases). V lost 7 bases and J lost 7, with 25 bases in between. The germline CDR1 and CDR2 sequences are GTSNPN and SVGIG (reference sequence). The CDR3 extends over 15 amino acids. CDR3 coding DNA: TGTGCCTCCCGCCACAAAGACAGGTTACGTTTTGGCTACACCTTC. It codes for CASRHKDRLRFGYTF.

The table lists this clone with a count of one. The sample carries other DNA sequences with the same CDR3. This rearrangement joins TRBV5-6 to TRBJ2-2; no reliable D call. From germline, CDR1 is SGHDT and CDR2 YYEEEE. CDR3 length equals 12 residues. Between the trimmed V and J ends, which lost 7 bases and 4 bases, there was a span of 8 bases. CDR3 region: CASSSGTGELFF. The CDR3 DNA reads as TGTGCCAGCTCTTCAGGCACCGGGGAGCTGTTTTTT. Looking up the rest from reference TRBV5-6 and TRBJ2-2 gives the full variable domain: DAGVTQSPTHLIKTRGQQVTLRCSPKSGHDTVSWYQQALGQGPQFIFQYYEEEERQRGNFPDRFSGHQFPNYSSELNVNALLLGDSALYLCASSSGTGELFFGEGSRLTVL.

This rearrangement joins TRBV5-1 to TRBJ2-5, with TRBD1 matching over 8 bases. The CDR3 is made up of 18 amino acids. V trimming: 3 bases; J trimming: 9 bases; junction bases outside the gene matches: 22. Germline CDR1 and CDR2: SGHRS and YFSETQ. The CDR3 here is CASSWEPRDRGRVMAQYF. CDR3 in DNA: TGCGCCAGCAGCTGGGAGCCTCGTGACAGGGGCCGGGTGATGGCCCAGTACTTC.

The chain recombines TRBV25-1 with TRBJ2-7; 8 nucleotides align to TRBD1. There are 13 residues in the CDR3. Trimming removed 5 bases from V and 5 bases from J; junction bases left unmatched: 5. CDR1 and CDR2 from the germline V gene are MGHDK and SYGVNS. CDR3 in DNA: TGTGCCAGCAGTTGGCAGGGGGCGGACGAGCAGTACTTC. The encoded protein is CASSWQGADEQYF.

The V call is TRBV2, the J call TRBJ2-5, with 9 bases fitting TRBD2. The CDR3 totals 15 residues. Germline V gene sequence: CDR1 SNHLY, CDR2 FYNNEI. With V trimmed by 4 bases and J by 3 bases, 6 bases remained unmatched. CDR3 residues: CASSGLAGPKETQYF. The CDR3 DNA reads TGTGCCAGCAGTGGCCTAGCGGGGCCGAAAGAGACCCAGTACTTC.

The rearrangement uses TRBV5-6 and TRBJ1-1; D remains ambiguous. The V end lost 0 bases, the J end lost 5 bases, and 8 bases lay between the germline ends. Germline values: CDR1 SGHDT, CDR2 YYEEEE. This CDR3 is 13 amino acids long. The CDR3 DNA reads as TGTGCCAGCAGCTTGGGGATAGGGACTGAAGCTTTCTTT. This codes for CASSLGIGTEAFF.

This chain uses TRBV7-9 with TRBJ1-2; D uncertain. The CDR3 extends over 15 amino acids. The V and J ends lost 4 bases and 6 bases respectively, with 18 bases between them. Germline V gene sequence: CDR1 SEHNR, CDR2 FQNEAQ (reference sequence). The CDR3 DNA follows: TGTGCCAGCAGCTCCACCGAAGGGTGGACCGATGGCTACACCTTC. Encoded protein: CASSSTEGWTDGYTF. The full variable domain, in which reference TRBV7-9 and TRBJ1-2 provide the parts outside the CDR3, is DTGVSQNPRHKITKRGQNVTFRCDPISEHNRLYWYRQTLGQGPEFLTYFQNEAQLEKSRLLSDRFSAERPKGSFSTLEIQRTEQGDSAMYLCASSSTEGWTDGYTFGSGTRLTVV.

The J gene is TRBJ2-1, the V gene TRBV13; possibly TRBD1 for D (6 bases). Germline values: CDR1 PRHDT, CDR2 FYEKMQ (reference sequence). CDR3 length: 13 residues. Trimming removed 4 bases from V and 11 bases from J, with 15 bases in between. The CDR3 coding sequence is TGTGCCAGCAGCTCCCCTGCAGGGACAAAGCAGTTCTTC. It yields the protein CASSSPAGTKQFF.

The V call is TRBV29-1, the J call TRBJ2-1; D unresolved. Germline CDR1 SQVTM, CDR2 ANQGSEA. V lost 3 bases to trimming and J lost 2 bases, with 11 bases between them. This CDR3 has 14 amino acids. The CDR3 is CSVEGWATYNEQFF. The CDR3 DNA is TGCAGCGTTGAGGGGTGGGCCACCTACAATGAGCAGTTCTTC.

This clone has just one count. The CDR3 loop reads CASSLWGGGQETQYF. CDR3 bases: TGTGCCAGCAGCTTGTGGGGCGGGGGCCAAGAGACCCAGTACTTC. This chain joins TRBV5-6 and TRBJ2-5; 7 bases are a match to TRBD2. V shed 1 base, J shed 1 base, and the junction held 4 bases outside the gene matches. Per germline, CDR1 SGHDT and CDR2 YYEEEE. This CDR3 comprises 15 residues.

The V gene is TRBV18, the J gene TRBJ2-5; 7 nucleotides align to TRBD1. There are 15 residues in the CDR3. Losses at the gene ends were 3 bases for V and 1 base for J; bases not matched to a gene: 5. Germline CDR1 reads KGHSH; CDR2 reads LQKENI. CDR3 sequence (DNA): TGTGCCAGCTCACCTTACGGGACAGTCCAAGAGACCCAGTACTTC. Protein sequence: CASSPYGTVQETQYF.

This clone was detected a few times. The V and J genes are TRBV27 and TRBJ2-1, with 8 bases lining up with TRBD2. In germline, CDR1 is MNHEY, CDR2 SMNVEV (reference sequence). The V and J ends lost 1 base and 9 bases, in that order; junction bases with no gene match: 8. This CDR3 comprises 15 residues. The CDR3 nucleotides read TGTGCCAGCAGTTTATTTTCGGGGGGGAGAGTTGAGCAGTTCTTC. Its translation: CASSLFSGGRVEQFF.

This CDR3 is CATSTRGYNQPQHF. The CDR3 bases are TGTGCCACCAGCACCCGGGGCTACAATCAGCCCCAGCATTTT. This chain connects TRBV15 to TRBJ1-5, with D maybe TRBD1 (5 bases). The V end was cut by 4 bases, the J end by 3 bases, with 10 bases between. Germline V gene sequence: CDR1 LNHNV, CDR2 YYDKDF (reference sequence). The CDR3 length is 14 residues. Full variable domain (missing parts from reference TRBV15 and TRBJ1-5): DAMVIQNPRYQVTQFGKPVTLSCSQTLNHNVMYWYQQKSSQAPKLLFHYYDKDFNNEADTPDNFQSRRPNTSFCFLDIRSPGLGDTAMYLCATSTRGYNQPQHFGDGTRLSIL.

V usage is TRBV7-3 and J usage is TRBJ1-4; 8 bases line up with TRBD1. The V gene's germline CDR1 is SGHTA and CDR2 FQGTGA. This CDR3 has 15 residues. Losses at the gene ends were 3 bases for V and 3 bases for J; bases not matched to a gene: 3. The CDR3 DNA follows: TGTGCCAGCAGCTTGACAGGGGCGGCTAATGAAAAACTGTTTTTT. It translates to CASSLTGAANEKLFF.

The chain combines TRBV5-6 with TRBJ2-7, with D perhaps assigned TRBD1 or TRBD2 (5 bases each). This CDR3 has 14 residues. Germline lookup yields CDR1 SGHDT and CDR2 YYEEEE. V was pared by 4 bases and J by 2 bases, with 13 bases between. Here the CDR3 DNA reads TGTGCCAGCAGCCGGGGACGGTCGACCTACGAGCAGTACTTC. This translates into CASSRGRSTYEQYF.

This chain uses TRBV7-9 with TRBJ1-4, with a weak D call TRBD1 (5 bases). V lost 5 bases and J lost 8, with 21 bases in between. CDR1 is SEHNR, CDR2 FQNEAQ, per germline (reference sequence). The CDR3 sequence is 16 residues long. In DNA, the CDR3 is TGTGCCAGCAGCCCTAGTGCAGGGTCCCCGTGGGAAAAACTGTTTTTT. Its protein is CASSPSAGSPWEKLFF.

This clone has a handful of counts. The chain is built from TRBV10-3 and TRBJ2-1; 10 bases map to TRBD2. The germline gives CDR1 ENHRY, CDR2 SYGVKD. The CDR3 extends over 13 amino acids. The junction had 9 bases not matched to a gene; V was cut back by 11 bases and J by 8 bases. The chain's CDR3 is CAASGGPPDEQFF. The CDR3 DNA reads as TGTGCCGCTAGCGGGGGCCCTCCCGATGAGCAGTTCTTC.

The chain carries TRBV5-1 and TRBJ2-7; TRBD1 matches at 7 bases. The CDR3 is made up of 13 amino acids. V trimming: 3 bases; J trimming: 3 bases; junction bases outside the gene matches: 3. Germline V gene sequence: CDR1 SGHRS, CDR2 YFSETQ. The CDR3 DNA sequence: TGCGCCAGCAGCTCCGGACAGGACTACGAGCAGTACTTC. Protein sequence: CASSSGQDYEQYF. The full variable domain, rest sourced from reference TRBV5-1 and TRBJ2-7, is KAGVTQTPRYLIKTRGQQVTLSCSPISGHRSVSWYQQTPGQGLQFLFEYFSETQRNKGNFPGRFSGRQFSNSRSEMNVSTLELGDSALYLCASSSGQDYEQYFGPGTRLTVT.